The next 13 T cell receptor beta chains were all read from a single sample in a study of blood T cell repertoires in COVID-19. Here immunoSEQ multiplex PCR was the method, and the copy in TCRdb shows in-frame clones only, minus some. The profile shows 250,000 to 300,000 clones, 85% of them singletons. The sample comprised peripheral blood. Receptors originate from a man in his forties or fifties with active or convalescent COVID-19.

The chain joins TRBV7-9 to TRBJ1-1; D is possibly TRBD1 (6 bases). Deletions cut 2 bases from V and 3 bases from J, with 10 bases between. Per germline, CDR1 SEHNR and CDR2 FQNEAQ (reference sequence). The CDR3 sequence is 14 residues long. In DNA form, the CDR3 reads TGTGCCAGCAGCTTAACAGGGACGGACACTGAAGCTTTCTTT. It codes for CASSLTGTDTEAFF.

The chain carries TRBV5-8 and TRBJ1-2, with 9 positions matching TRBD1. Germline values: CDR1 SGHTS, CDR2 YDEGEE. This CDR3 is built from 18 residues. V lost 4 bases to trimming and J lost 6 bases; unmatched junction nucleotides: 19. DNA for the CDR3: TGTGCCAGCAGCCCTCCACTTCTCGGACAGGGGAGAAAAAATGGCTACACCTTC. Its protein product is CASSPPLLGQGRKNGYTF.

CDR3 amino acids: CASSYSGGERETQYF. Here the CDR3 DNA reads TGTGCCAGCAGTTACTCAGGGGGAGAGCGGGAGACCCAGTACTTC. The chain is built from TRBV6-5 and TRBJ2-5; TRBD1 is a possible D gene (6 bases). Looked up from germline, CDR1 is MNHEY and CDR2 is SVGAGI. The CDR3 is 15 residues long. Trimming shortened V by 0 bases and J by 5 bases, and 13 bases separated the two germline ends.

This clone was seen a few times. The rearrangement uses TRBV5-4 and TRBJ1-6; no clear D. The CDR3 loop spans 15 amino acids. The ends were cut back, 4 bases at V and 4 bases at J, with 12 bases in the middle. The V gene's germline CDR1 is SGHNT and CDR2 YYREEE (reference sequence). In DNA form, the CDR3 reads TGTGCCAGCAGCCGCTCCGGGTCATATAATTCACCCCTCCACTTT. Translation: CASSRSGSYNSPLHF.

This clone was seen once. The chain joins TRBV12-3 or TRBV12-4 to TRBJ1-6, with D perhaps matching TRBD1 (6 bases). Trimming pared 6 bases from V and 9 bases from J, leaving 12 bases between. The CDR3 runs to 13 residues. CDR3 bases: TGTGCCAGCAGCCCCGACAGGCCTTCACCCCTCCACTTT. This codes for CASSPDRPSPLHF.

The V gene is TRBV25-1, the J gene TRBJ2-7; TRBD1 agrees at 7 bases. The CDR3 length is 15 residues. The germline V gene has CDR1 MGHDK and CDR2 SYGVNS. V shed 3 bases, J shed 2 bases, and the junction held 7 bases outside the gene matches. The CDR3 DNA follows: TGTGCCAGCAGTGACGCCGGACAGGAGGCCTACGAGCAGTACTTC. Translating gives CASSDAGQEAYEQYF.

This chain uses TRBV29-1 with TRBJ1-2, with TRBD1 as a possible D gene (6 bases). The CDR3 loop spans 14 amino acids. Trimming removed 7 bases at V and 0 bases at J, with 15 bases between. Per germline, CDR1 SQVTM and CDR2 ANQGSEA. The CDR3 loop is CSASQGTANYGYTF. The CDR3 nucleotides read TGCAGCGCCTCACAGGGAACTGCTAACTATGGCTACACCTTC. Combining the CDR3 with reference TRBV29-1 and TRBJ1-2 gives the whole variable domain SAVISQKPSRDICQRGTSLTIQCQVDSQVTMMFWYRQQPGQSLTLIATANQGSEATYESGFVIDKFPISRPNLTFSTLTVSNMSPEDSSIYLCSASQGTANYGYTFGSGTRLTVV.

CDR3 sequence: CAWSDGLHGYTF. In DNA, the CDR3 is TGTGCCTGGAGTGACGGACTGCATGGCTACACCTTC. The V call is TRBV30, the J call TRBJ1-2; no reliable D call. CDR1 and CDR2 (germline): GTSNPN, SVGIG (reference sequence). Trimming shortened V by 1 base and J by 6 bases, and 9 bases separated the two germline ends. The CDR3 consists of 12 residues.

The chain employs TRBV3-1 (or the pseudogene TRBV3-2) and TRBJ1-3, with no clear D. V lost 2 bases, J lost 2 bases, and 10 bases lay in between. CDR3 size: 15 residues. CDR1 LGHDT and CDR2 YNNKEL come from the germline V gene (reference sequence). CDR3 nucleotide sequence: TGTGCCAGCAGCCAAATGTGGACTGCTGGAAACACCATATATTTT. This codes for CASSQMWTAGNTIYF.

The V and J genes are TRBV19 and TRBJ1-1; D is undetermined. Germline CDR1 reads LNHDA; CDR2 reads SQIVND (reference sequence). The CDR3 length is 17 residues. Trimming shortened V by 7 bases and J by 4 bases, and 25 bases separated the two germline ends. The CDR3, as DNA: TGTGCCAGTACCATGTCCCGATTTCGGTACGAGGGCACTGAAGCTTTCTTT. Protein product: CASTMSRFRYEGTEAFF.

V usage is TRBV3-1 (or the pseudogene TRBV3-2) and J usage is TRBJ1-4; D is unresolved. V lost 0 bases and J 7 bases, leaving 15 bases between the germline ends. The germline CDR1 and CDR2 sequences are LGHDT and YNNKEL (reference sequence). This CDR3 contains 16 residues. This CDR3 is CASSQEPSGSSEKLFF. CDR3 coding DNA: TGTGCCAGCAGCCAAGAACCCTCCGGGAGCAGTGAAAAACTGTTTTTT.

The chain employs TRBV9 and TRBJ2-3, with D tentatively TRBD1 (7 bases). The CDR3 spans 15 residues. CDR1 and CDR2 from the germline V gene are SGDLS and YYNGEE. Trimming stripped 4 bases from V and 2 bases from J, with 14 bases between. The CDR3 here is CASSLQGGTTDTQYF. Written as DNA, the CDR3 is TGTGCCAGCAGCTTGCAGGGGGGTACCACAGATACGCAGTATTTT.

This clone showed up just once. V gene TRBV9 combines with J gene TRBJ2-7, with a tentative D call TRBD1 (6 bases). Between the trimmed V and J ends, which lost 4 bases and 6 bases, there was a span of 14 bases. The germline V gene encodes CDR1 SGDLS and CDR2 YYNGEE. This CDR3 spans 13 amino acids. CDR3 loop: CASSFGTGSEQYF. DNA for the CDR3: TGTGCCAGCAGCTTCGGAACAGGGAGCGAGCAGTACTTC.